A selection of T cell receptor beta chains follows, all from one sample in a study of T cell changes during pregnancy in multiple sclerosis. Sequencing was performed with immunoSEQ multiplex PCR; in TCRdb, only in-frame clones are kept and a portion is missing. The sample has about 70,000 clones; around nine tenths are singletons. This specimen consisted of peripheral blood, obtained in the second trimester of pregnancy. Every receptor here comes from a female donor in good health, enrolled as a control in a pregnancy study. CDR3s include the opening cysteine and the closing phenylalanine or tryptophan. The D gene is left open where the match is weak. The size of a clone is reported for some rows only, either as once, few or many, or as a class for expanded clones.

D gene: TRBD1; clone size: .; J gene: TRBJ2-7; V gene: TRBV4-1; CDR3 protein: CASSQGQGAYEQYF; CDR3 DNA: TGCGCCAGCAGCCAAGGACAGGGGGCGTACGAGCAGTACTTC
D gene: .; clone size: .; J gene: TRBJ2-5; V gene: TRBV5-6; CDR3 protein: CASVEGGLPETQYF; CDR3 DNA: TGTGCCAGCGTTGAGGGGGGGCTTCCAGAGACCCAGTACTTC
D gene: .; clone size: .; J gene: TRBJ1-1; V gene: TRBV6-6; CDR3 protein: CASNPGGSYTEAFF; CDR3 DNA: TGTGCCAGCAACCCGGGGGGGTCGTACACTGAAGCTTTCTTT
D gene: TRBD1; clone size: .; J gene: TRBJ1-5; V gene: TRBV27; CDR3 protein: CASSEGQGRTPQHF; CDR3 DNA: TGTGCCAGCAGTGAGGGACAGGGGAGGACGCCCCAGCATTTT
D gene: .; clone size: .; J gene: TRBJ1-2; V gene: TRBV6-6; CDR3 protein: CASSHPDRNYGYTF; CDR3 DNA: TGTGCCAGCAGCCATCCGGACAGAAACTATGGCTACACCTTC
D gene: .; clone size: .; J gene: TRBJ2-2; V gene: TRBV30; CDR3 protein: CASYRANTGELFF; CDR3 DNA: TGTGCCTCCTACAGGGCGAACACCGGGGAGCTGTTTTTT
D gene: .; clone size: .; J gene: TRBJ2-7; V gene: TRBV29-1; CDR3 protein: CSPSARTPELTYEQYF; CDR3 DNA: TGCAGCCCGAGTGCCCGGACACCCGAGTTGACCTACGAGCAGTACTTC
D gene: TRBD1; clone size: .; J gene: TRBJ2-2; V gene: TRBV19; CDR3 protein: CASIRRDRDTGELFF; CDR3 DNA: TGTGCCAGTATTCGCCGGGACAGGGACACTGGGGAGCTGTTTTTT
D gene: .; clone size: .; J gene: TRBJ1-5; V gene: TRBV4-1; CDR3 protein: CASSQAPGDISNQPQHF; CDR3 DNA: TGCGCCAGCAGCCAAGCACCAGGGGATATAAGCAATCAGCCCCAGCATTTT
D gene: TRBD1; clone size: .; J gene: TRBJ2-7; V gene: TRBV7-9; CDR3 protein: CASSLEGQGSYEQYF; CDR3 DNA: TGTGCCAGCAGCTTAGAGGGACAGGGGTCCTACGAGCAGTACTTC
D gene: .; clone size: .; J gene: TRBJ1-1; V gene: TRBV7-8; CDR3 protein: CASSLPRGGPMNTEAFF; CDR3 DNA: TGTGCCAGCAGCTTACCGCGGGGGGGGCCTATGAACACTGAAGCTTTCTTT
D gene: .; clone size: .; J gene: TRBJ2-4; V gene: TRBV30; CDR3 protein: CAWAIISRNIQYF; CDR3 DNA: TGTGCCTGGGCAATAATAAGCCGGAACATTCAGTACTTC
D gene: TRBD1; clone size: once; J gene: TRBJ1-6; V gene: TRBV9; CDR3 protein: CASSPGQGLTSDSPLHF; CDR3 DNA: TGTGCCAGCAGTCCTGGACAGGGCCTAACTAGTGATTCACCCCTCCACTTT
D gene: TRBD1; clone size: .; J gene: TRBJ1-4; V gene: TRBV6-6; CDR3 protein: CASSLPDRVFF; CDR3 DNA: TGTGCCAGCAGCCTCCCCGACAGGGTGTTTTTT
D gene: TRBD1; clone size: .; J gene: TRBJ1-1; V gene: TRBV11-2; CDR3 protein: CASSPTGGLGTEAFF; CDR3 DNA: TGTGCCAGCAGCCCAACAGGGGGGCTGGGCACTGAAGCTTTCTTT
D gene: .; clone size: .; J gene: TRBJ2-6; V gene: TRBV7-3; CDR3 protein: CASSRSGANVLTF; CDR3 DNA: TGTGCCAGCAGCCGCTCTGGGGCCAACGTCCTGACTTTC
D gene: TRBD2; clone size: .; J gene: TRBJ2-5; V gene: TRBV20-1; CDR3 protein: CSARGGPSRYF; CDR3 DNA: TGCAGTGCTCGCGGGGGGCCCTCCCGGTACTTC
D gene: .; clone size: .; J gene: TRBJ2-7; V gene: TRBV7-9; CDR3 protein: CASSRGGPYEQYF; CDR3 DNA: TGTGCCAGCTCTCGCGGGGGCCCCTACGAGCAGTACTTC
D gene: TRBD2; clone size: .; J gene: TRBJ2-1; V gene: TRBV7-9; CDR3 protein: CASSLRGGSYNEQFF; CDR3 DNA: TGTGCCAGCAGCTTACGCGGGGGCTCCTACAATGAGCAGTTCTTC
D gene: .; clone size: .; J gene: TRBJ2-7; V gene: TRBV2; CDR3 protein: CASTTAYEQYF; CDR3 DNA: TGTGCCAGCACGACAGCCTACGAGCAGTACTTC
D gene: .; clone size: .; J gene: TRBJ1-3; V gene: TRBV4-3; CDR3 protein: CASSTRQGNTIYF; CDR3 DNA: TGCGCCAGCAGCACACGACAGGGAAACACCATATATTTT
D gene: .; clone size: .; J gene: TRBJ2-5; V gene: TRBV7-2; CDR3 protein: CASSLARGSGETQYF; CDR3 DNA: TGTGCCAGCAGCTTAGCAAGAGGTTCGGGAGAGACCCAGTACTTC
D gene: TRBD2; clone size: .; J gene: TRBJ2-3; V gene: TRBV5-6; CDR3 protein: CASSRGLAGVGETDTQYF; CDR3 DNA: TGTGCCAGCAGCAGAGGACTAGCGGGGGTCGGTGAGACAGATACGCAGTATTTT
D gene: TRBD2; clone size: .; J gene: TRBJ2-7; V gene: TRBV11-3; CDR3 protein: CASSLTGEGWGEQYF; CDR3 DNA: TGTGCCAGCAGCCTTACCGGGGAGGGATGGGGCGAGCAGTACTTC
D gene: .; clone size: .; J gene: TRBJ2-7; V gene: TRBV4-2; CDR3 protein: CASSQEVTGTYEQYF; CDR3 DNA: TGTGCCAGCAGCCAAGAAGTCACAGGGACATACGAGCAGTACTTC
D gene: .; clone size: .; J gene: TRBJ1-5; V gene: TRBV19; CDR3 protein: CATLETLRGTGQPQHF; CDR3 DNA: TGTGCCACGCTCGAAACCCTGAGAGGGACTGGCCAGCCCCAGCATTTT
D gene: .; clone size: once; J gene: TRBJ1-2; V gene: TRBV20-1; CDR3 protein: CSASANYGYTF; CDR3 DNA: TGCAGTGCTAGCGCTAACTATGGCTACACCTTC
D gene: .; clone size: .; J gene: TRBJ2-3; V gene: TRBV7-2; CDR3 protein: CASSSRSGRDTQYF; CDR3 DNA: TGTGCCAGCAGCTCCCGGTCGGGGAGAGATACGCAGTATTTT
D gene: .; clone size: .; J gene: TRBJ2-3; V gene: TRBV18; CDR3 protein: CASSPRGGGTENTQYF; CDR3 DNA: TGTGCCAGCTCACCACGGGGGGGCGGAACGGAGAATACGCAGTATTTT
D gene: .; clone size: few; J gene: TRBJ1-3; V gene: TRBV6-5; CDR3 protein: CAALGQGNTIYF; CDR3 DNA: TGTGCCGCCCTAGGACAGGGAAACACCATATATTTT
D gene: .; clone size: once; J gene: TRBJ1-1; V gene: TRBV7-2; CDR3 protein: CASSFGGNTEAFF; CDR3 DNA: TGTGCCAGCAGCTTCGGGGGAAACACTGAAGCTTTCTTT
D gene: .; clone size: .; J gene: TRBJ2-7; V gene: TRBV2; CDR3 protein: CASSSFRDLEQYF; CDR3 DNA: TGTGCCAGCAGTAGTTTTAGGGACTTGGAGCAGTACTTC
D gene: .; clone size: .; J gene: TRBJ1-2; V gene: TRBV10-3; CDR3 protein: CAISEPTNYGYTF; CDR3 DNA: TGTGCCATCAGTGAGCCAACTAACTATGGCTACACCTTC
D gene: .; clone size: .; J gene: TRBJ1-2; V gene: TRBV7-2; CDR3 protein: CASSLDEARYGYTF; CDR3 DNA: TGTGCCAGCAGCCTAGATGAGGCGCGCTATGGCTACACCTTC
D gene: TRBD1; clone size: once; J gene: TRBJ1-5; V gene: TRBV10-3; CDR3 protein: CAISEGQGAPYSNQPQHF; CDR3 DNA: TGTGCCATCAGTGAGGGCCAGGGGGCCCCGTATAGCAATCAGCCCCAGCATTTT
D gene: .; clone size: .; J gene: TRBJ1-2; V gene: TRBV9; CDR3 protein: CASSVDTGNYGYTF; CDR3 DNA: TGTGCCAGCAGCGTAGATACAGGGAACTATGGCTACACCTTC
D gene: TRBD2; clone size: .; J gene: TRBJ2-7; V gene: TRBV5-1; CDR3 protein: CASSLVRGGMGEQYF; CDR3 DNA: TGCGCCAGCAGCTTGGTCCGGGGGGGCATGGGCGAGCAGTACTTC
D gene: .; clone size: .; J gene: TRBJ2-5; V gene: TRBV25-1; CDR3 protein: CASSTTEYQETQYF; CDR3 DNA: TGTGCCAGCAGTACGACAGAGTACCAAGAGACCCAGTACTTC
D gene: TRBD2; clone size: .; J gene: TRBJ2-7; V gene: TRBV10-3; CDR3 protein: CAIKRLAGQDEQYF; CDR3 DNA: TGTGCCATCAAAAGACTAGCGGGGCAGGACGAGCAGTACTTC
D gene: TRBD1; clone size: once; J gene: TRBJ2-7; V gene: TRBV5-6; CDR3 protein: CASSYLGGSDEQYF; CDR3 DNA: TGTGCCAGCAGCTATCTAGGGGGCTCGGACGAGCAGTACTTC
D gene: TRBD1; clone size: few; J gene: TRBJ2-4; V gene: TRBV19; CDR3 protein: CASRGQVIQYF; CDR3 DNA: TGTGCCAGTAGGGGACAGGTGATCCAGTACTTC
D gene: TRBD1; clone size: .; J gene: TRBJ2-7; V gene: TRBV11-2; CDR3 protein: CASSFGTGSYEQYF; CDR3 DNA: TGTGCCAGCAGCTTCGGGACAGGCAGTTACGAGCAGTACTTC